These T cell receptor beta chains were read from a single sample in a study of blood T cell repertoires in COVID-19. TCRdb's copy holds only in-frame clones and misses some; the assay was immunoSEQ multiplex PCR. Seen here are approximately 150,000 clones, over 75% observed once, and the top ten hold approximately 11%. The sequenced material came from peripheral blood. The source of these receptors is a human donor in a cohort sampled during active COVID-19. The CDR3 runs from the conserved cysteine through the conserved F or W. The order of the fields is J gene, clone size, D gene, V gene, CDR3 protein, CDR3 DNA. The D gene is left open where the match is weak. Some rows mark clone size as missing; the rest say once, few, many or name a class of expanded clone.

>TRBJ1-6|few|-|TRBV7-6
CASAGGTPYNSPLHF
TGTGCCAGCGCCGGGGGGACTCCCTATAATTCACCCCTCCACTTT
>TRBJ1-4|few|TRBD1|TRBV5-1
CASSSGQGAGTNEKLFF
TGCGCCAGCAGCTCCGGACAGGGGGCTGGGACTAATGAAAAACTGTTTTTT
>TRBJ2-1|-|-|TRBV19
CASSIASRSYNEQFF
TGTGCCAGTAGTATAGCCAGCAGGTCCTACAATGAGCAGTTCTTC
>TRBJ2-7|-|TRBD1|TRBV5-6
CASSPQKRQGGFYEQYF
TGTGCCAGCAGCCCACAGAAGAGACAGGGGGGATTCTACGAGCAGTACTTC
>TRBJ2-5|once|TRBD2|TRBV29-1
CSVAGLAGETQYF
TGCAGCGTTGCAGGATTAGCGGGGGAGACCCAGTACTTC
>TRBJ2-2|-|-|TRBV18
CASSLTGQRNTGELFF
TGTGCCAGCTCACTAACTGGACAGAGGAACACCGGGGAGCTGTTTTTT
>TRBJ1-3|-|TRBD1|TRBV6-6
CASSDRVGNTIYF
TGTGCCAGCAGCGACAGGGTAGGAAACACCATATATTTT
>TRBJ2-1|-|-|TRBV21-1
CASSKLYLAGVPRSPQQFF
TGTGCCAGCAGCAAACTGTATCTAGCGGGAGTCCCACGGTCGCCTCAGCAGTTCTTC
>TRBJ1-1|-|TRBD1|TRBV9
CASSVEGTVWNTEAFF
TGTGCCAGCAGCGTAGAGGGGACAGTTTGGAACACTGAAGCTTTCTTT
>TRBJ1-1|once|-|TRBV27
CASSLGGARVAFF
TGTGCCAGCAGTTTAGGAGGGGCCAGGGTTGCTTTCTTT
>TRBJ2-3|-|-|TRBV6-5
CASQTGQRNTQYF
TGTGCCAGCCAAACCGGACAGAGAAATACGCAGTATTTT
>TRBJ2-1|few|-|TRBV12-3/TRBV12-4
CASSFLQANEQFF
TGTGCCAGCAGTTTCCTCCAGGCCAATGAGCAGTTCTTC
>TRBJ1-1|once|-|TRBV9
CASSPRGNTEAFF
TGTGCCAGCAGCCCCAGGGGGAACACTGAAGCTTTCTTT
>TRBJ1-5|-|TRBD1|TRBV6-1
CASSEGQNNQPQHF
TGTGCCAGCAGTGAGGGACAGAACAATCAGCCCCAGCATTTT
>TRBJ2-1|-|TRBD2|TRBV28
CASSSTSGIYNEQFF
TGTGCCAGCAGTTCGACTAGCGGAATCTACAATGAGCAGTTCTTC
>TRBJ1-5|many|-|TRBV10-2
CASSGVNGDQPQHF
TGCGCCAGCAGTGGGGTAAATGGAGATCAGCCCCAGCATTTT
>TRBJ2-3|-|-|TRBV5-4
CASSLGGLTDTQYF
TGTGCCAGCAGCTTGGGTGGCTTAACAGATACGCAGTATTTT
>TRBJ2-1|-|TRBD2|TRBV19
CASSILPRASGYNEQFF
TGTGCCAGTAGTATCCTTCCTAGGGCTAGCGGTTACAATGAGCAGTTCTTC
>TRBJ1-1|once|-|TRBV5-8
CASSHQGGSTEAFF
TGTGCCAGCAGCCATCAGGGCGGGAGCACTGAAGCTTTCTTT
>TRBJ2-3|-|TRBD2|TRBV10-3
CAISETNSGRALDTQYF
TGTGCCATCAGTGAGACTAATAGCGGGAGGGCCTTAGATACGCAGTATTTT
>TRBJ2-7|-|TRBD1|TRBV7-8
CASSPRDRDYEQYF
TGTGCCAGCAGCCCGAGGGACAGGGACTACGAGCAGTACTTC
>TRBJ2-3|-|TRBD1|TRBV4-1
CASAQGAITDTQYF
TGCGCCAGCGCTCAGGGGGCAATCACAGATACGCAGTATTTT
>TRBJ2-7|-|TRBD2|TRBV3-1/TRBV3-2
CASSQEEGTSSEQYF
TGTGCCAGCAGCCAAGAGGAAGGGACTAGTTCCGAGCAGTACTTC
>TRBJ1-5|-|-|TRBV4-3
CASSRQPDQPQHF
TGCGCCAGCAGTCGACAGCCGGATCAGCCCCAGCATTTT
>TRBJ2-7|-|TRBD2|TRBV7-2
CASSFKTSGRPQQYF
TGTGCCAGCAGCTTCAAGACTAGCGGGAGGCCACAGCAGTACTTC
>TRBJ2-5|-|-|TRBV27
CASSFSRQETQYF
TGTGCCAGCAGCTTCTCTAGGCAAGAGACCCAGTACTTC
>TRBJ1-2|-|TRBD1|TRBV3-1/TRBV3-2
CASSQDIEGAEGYTF
TGTGCCAGCAGCCAAGATATCGAGGGGGCGGAAGGCTACACCTTC
>TRBJ1-2|-|-|TRBV6-5
CASSYSGEFYTF
TGTGCCAGCAGTTACTCCGGGGAGTTCTACACCTTC
>TRBJ2-7|-|-|TRBV4-3
CASSQETVGYEQYF
TGCGCCAGCAGCCAAGAGACAGTTGGCTACGAGCAGTACTTC
>TRBJ2-4|-|-|TRBV30
CAWSRGRTVAGKNIQYF
TGTGCCTGGAGCAGGGGGAGGACCGTGGCGGGCAAAAACATTCAGTACTTC
>TRBJ2-7|-|TRBD1|TRBV4-3
CASSQSRDRYEQYF
TGCGCCAGCAGCCAATCCCGGGACAGATACGAGCAGTACTTC
>TRBJ1-5|-|TRBD1|TRBV6-5
CASSGQGGQPQHF
TGTGCCAGCAGCGGACAGGGCGGTCAGCCCCAGCATTTT
>TRBJ2-7|-|-|TRBV4-1
CASSQGGYYEQYF
TGCGCCAGCAGCCAAGGAGGCTACTACGAGCAGTACTTC
>TRBJ2-1|-|-|TRBV4-1
CASSQVASSYNEQFF
TGCGCCAGCAGCCAAGTTGCTAGCTCCTACAATGAGCAGTTCTTC
>TRBJ1-3|-|-|TRBV3-1/TRBV3-2
CASSQGALGNTIYF
TGTGCCAGCAGCCAAGGGGCGCTTGGAAACACCATATATTTT
>TRBJ2-7|-|TRBD2|TRBV9
CASSVDSGGTPYEQYF
TGTGCCAGCAGCGTAGATTCGGGGGGGACCCCCTACGAGCAGTACTTC
>TRBJ1-4|-|-|TRBV3-1/TRBV3-2
CASNSTASPGGRGEKLFF
TGTGCCAGCAATTCGACGGCGAGTCCGGGGGGCCGTGGTGAAAAACTGTTTTTT
>TRBJ1-5|-|-|TRBV28
CASSQYGGNQPQHF
TGTGCCAGCAGTCAGTATGGTGGCAATCAGCCCCAGCATTTT
>TRBJ1-5|-|TRBD1|TRBV12-3/TRBV12-4
CASSRGPQPQHF
TGTGCCAGCAGCAGGGGGCCTCAGCCCCAGCATTTT
>TRBJ2-2|-|TRBD2|TRBV4-3
CASSHPSGRSTGELFF
TGCGCCAGCAGCCACCCTAGCGGGAGGAGCACCGGGGAGCTGTTTTTT
>TRBJ1-2|-|TRBD1|TRBV11-3
CASSSAQGAAPTF
TGTGCCAGCAGCTCCGCACAGGGGGCCGCCCCCACCTTC
>TRBJ2-3|-|TRBD2|TRBV27
CASRGSSGRGDTQYF
TGTGCCAGCAGGGGGAGTAGCGGGCGGGGAGATACGCAGTATTTT
>TRBJ2-5|-|-|TRBV2
CASEQGERGYQETQYF
TGTGCCAGCGAGCAGGGAGAGAGGGGGTACCAAGAGACCCAGTACTTC
>TRBJ1-2|-|-|TRBV28
CASKPGGWGYTF
TGTGCCAGCAAACCGGGGGGTTGGGGCTACACCTTC
>TRBJ1-6|few|TRBD1|TRBV9
CASSATGTGSSPLHF
TGTGCCAGCAGCGCCACCGGGACAGGGAGTTCACCCCTCCACTTT